This T cell receptor beta chain was captured in a study of blood T cell repertoires in COVID-19. On the study more broadly: The samples span acute and convalescent COVID-19 from the United States, Italy and Spain.

Germline CDR1 reads SGHTA; CDR2 reads FQGNSA. V dropped 2 bases and J dropped 6 bases, with 12 bases sitting between them. CDR3 length: 14 residues. Under the authors' procedure: Quantification of nucleated cells was approximated via reference gene primer amplification. Repertoires were generated with immunoSEQ multiplex PCR, while TCRdb's copy carries only in-frame clones and drops some. V and J calls and clone size are given by that table; D and trimming were obtained from the DNA. This sample has some 260,000 clones; 85% to 95% occur once, and the top ten carry 1.9%. Two negative PCRs, clearance, or symptom resolution characterized the recovered Cohort 3 donors.

The sequenced sample was PBMCs or T cells enriched from blood (not recorded which). The receptor was isolated from a woman aged 18-29 years who had recovered from COVID-19. The chain joins TRBV7-2 to TRBJ2-3, with D possibly TRBD1 on 5 matching bases. The CDR3 sequence is CASSLWTPLDTQYF. CDR3 nucleotide sequence: TGTGCCAGCAGCTTATGGACACCCCTTGATACGCAGTATTTT.